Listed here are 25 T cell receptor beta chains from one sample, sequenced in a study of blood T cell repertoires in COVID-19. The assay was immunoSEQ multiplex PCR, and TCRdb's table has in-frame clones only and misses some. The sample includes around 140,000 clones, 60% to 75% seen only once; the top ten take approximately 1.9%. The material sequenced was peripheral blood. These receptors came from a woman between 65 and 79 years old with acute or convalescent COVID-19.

The CDR3 loop reads CASSDPGQSTDTQYF. The CDR3 DNA follows: TGTGCCAGCAGTGATCCGGGACAGAGCACAGATACGCAGTATTTT. The chain couples TRBV2 to TRBJ2-3; 7 bases map to TRBD1. This CDR3 region has 15 residues. The germline V gene has CDR1 SNHLY and CDR2 FYNNEI. V gave up 3 bases and J gave up 0 bases; unmatched junction bases: 3.

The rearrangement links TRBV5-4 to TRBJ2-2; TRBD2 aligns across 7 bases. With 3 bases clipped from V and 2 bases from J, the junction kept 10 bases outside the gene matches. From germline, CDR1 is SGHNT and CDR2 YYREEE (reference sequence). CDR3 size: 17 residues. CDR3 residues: CASSWGSGGRNTGELFF. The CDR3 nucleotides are TGTGCCAGCAGCTGGGGTTCGGGGGGAAGAAACACCGGGGAGCTGTTTTTT. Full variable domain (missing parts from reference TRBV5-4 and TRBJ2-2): ETGVTQSPTHLIKTRGQQVTLRCSSQSGHNTVSWYQQALGQGPQFIFQYYREEENGRGNFPPRFSGLQFPNYSSELNVNALELDDSALYLCASSWGSGGRNTGELFFGEGSRLTVL.

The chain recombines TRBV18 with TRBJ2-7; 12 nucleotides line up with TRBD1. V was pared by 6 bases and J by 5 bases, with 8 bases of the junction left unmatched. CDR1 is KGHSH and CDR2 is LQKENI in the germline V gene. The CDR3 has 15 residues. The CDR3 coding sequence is TGTGCCAGCTCGCCAAGGGGACAGGGGGCAAACGAGCAGTACTTC. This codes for CASSPRGQGANEQYF.

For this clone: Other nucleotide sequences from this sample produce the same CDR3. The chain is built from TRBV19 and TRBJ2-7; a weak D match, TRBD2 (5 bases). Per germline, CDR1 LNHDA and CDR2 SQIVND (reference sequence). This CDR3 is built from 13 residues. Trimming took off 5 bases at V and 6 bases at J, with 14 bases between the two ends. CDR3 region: CASSQDSRGEQYF. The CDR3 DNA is TGTGCCAGTAGTCAGGACTCGAGAGGCGAGCAGTACTTC.

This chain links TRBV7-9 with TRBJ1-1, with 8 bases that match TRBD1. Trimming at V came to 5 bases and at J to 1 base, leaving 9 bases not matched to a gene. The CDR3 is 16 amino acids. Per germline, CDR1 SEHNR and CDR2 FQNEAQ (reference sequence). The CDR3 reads CASSVPMTGANTEAFF. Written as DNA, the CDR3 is TGTGCCAGCAGCGTCCCCATGACAGGGGCGAACACTGAAGCTTTCTTT.

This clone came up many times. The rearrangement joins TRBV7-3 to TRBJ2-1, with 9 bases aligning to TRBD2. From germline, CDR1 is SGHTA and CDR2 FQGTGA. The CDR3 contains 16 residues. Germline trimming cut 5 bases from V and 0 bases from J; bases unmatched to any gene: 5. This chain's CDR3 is CASSLSSGVSYNEQFF. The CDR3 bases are TGTGCCAGCAGCCTCTCTAGCGGGGTCTCCTACAATGAGCAGTTCTTC.

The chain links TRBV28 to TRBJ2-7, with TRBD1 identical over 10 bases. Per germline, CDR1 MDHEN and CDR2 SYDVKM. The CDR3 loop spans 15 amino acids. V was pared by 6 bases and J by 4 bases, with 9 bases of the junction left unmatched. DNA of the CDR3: TGTGCCAGCAGCTCTGGGGGGACAGGGGCTTACGAGCAGTACTTC. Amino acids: CASSSGGTGAYEQYF.

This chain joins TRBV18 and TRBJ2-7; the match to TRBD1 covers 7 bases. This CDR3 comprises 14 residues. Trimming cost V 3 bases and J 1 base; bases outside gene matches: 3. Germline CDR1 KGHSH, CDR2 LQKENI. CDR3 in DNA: TGTGCCAGCTCACCGACAGGGCTTTCCTACGAGCAGTACTTC. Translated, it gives CASSPTGLSYEQYF.

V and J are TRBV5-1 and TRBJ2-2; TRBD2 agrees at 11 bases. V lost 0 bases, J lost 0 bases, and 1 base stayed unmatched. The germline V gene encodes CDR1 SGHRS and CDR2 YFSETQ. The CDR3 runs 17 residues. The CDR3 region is CASSLGSGRANTGELFF. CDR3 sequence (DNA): TGCGCCAGCAGCTTGGGTAGCGGGAGGGCGAACACCGGGGAGCTGTTTTTT.

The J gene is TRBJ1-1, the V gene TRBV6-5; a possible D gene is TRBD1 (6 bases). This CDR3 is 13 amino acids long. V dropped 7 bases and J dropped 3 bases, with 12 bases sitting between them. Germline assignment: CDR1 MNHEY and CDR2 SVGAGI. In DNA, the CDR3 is TGTGCCAGCATAAGACAGGCTCACACTGAAGCTTTCTTT. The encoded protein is CASIRQAHTEAFF.

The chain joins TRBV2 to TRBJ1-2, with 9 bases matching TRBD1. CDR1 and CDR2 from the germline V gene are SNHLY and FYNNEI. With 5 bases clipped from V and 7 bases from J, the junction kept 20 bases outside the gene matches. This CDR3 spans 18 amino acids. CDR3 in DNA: TGTGCCAGCAGTCGGGGGTTTTTAACGGACAGGGGAGGTGGTGGCTACACCTTC. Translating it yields CASSRGFLTDRGGGGYTF.

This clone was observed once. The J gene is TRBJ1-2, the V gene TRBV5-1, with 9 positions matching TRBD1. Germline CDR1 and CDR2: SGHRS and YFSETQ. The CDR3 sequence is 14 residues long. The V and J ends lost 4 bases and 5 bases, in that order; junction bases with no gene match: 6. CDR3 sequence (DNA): TGCGCCAGCAGCCCTCCGGGACAGGGATATGGCTACACCTTC. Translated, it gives CASSPPGQGYGYTF.

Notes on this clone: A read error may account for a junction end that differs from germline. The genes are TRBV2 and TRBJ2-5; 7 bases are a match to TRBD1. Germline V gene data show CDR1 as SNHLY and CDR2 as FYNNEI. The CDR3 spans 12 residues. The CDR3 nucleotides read TGTGCCAGCAGGAGCCTTGGACAGGAGAATAACTTC. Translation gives CASRSLGQENNF. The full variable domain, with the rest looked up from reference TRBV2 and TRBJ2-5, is EPEVTQTPSHQVTQMGQEVILRCVPISNHLYFYWYRQILGQKVEFLVSFYNNEISEKSEIFDDQFSVERPDGSNFTLKIRSTKLEDSAMYFCASRSLGQENNFGPGTRLLVL.

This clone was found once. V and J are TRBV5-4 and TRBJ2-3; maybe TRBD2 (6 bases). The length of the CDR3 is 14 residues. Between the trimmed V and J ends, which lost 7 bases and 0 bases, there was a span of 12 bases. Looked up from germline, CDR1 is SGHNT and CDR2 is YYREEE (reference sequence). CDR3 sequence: CASGQEGSTDTQYF. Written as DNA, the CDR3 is TGTGCCAGCGGCCAGGAGGGGAGCACAGATACGCAGTATTTT.

CDR3 sequence reads: CASSLVPASGQETQYF. CDR3 in DNA: TGCGCCAGCAGCCTAGTTCCGGCTAGCGGCCAAGAGACCCAGTACTTC. The chain employs TRBV5-1 and TRBJ2-5, with 7 bases matching TRBD2. The CDR3 spans 16 residues. V lost 4 bases and J lost 1; bases outside the gene matches: 10. CDR1 is SGHRS and CDR2 is YFSETQ in the germline V gene.

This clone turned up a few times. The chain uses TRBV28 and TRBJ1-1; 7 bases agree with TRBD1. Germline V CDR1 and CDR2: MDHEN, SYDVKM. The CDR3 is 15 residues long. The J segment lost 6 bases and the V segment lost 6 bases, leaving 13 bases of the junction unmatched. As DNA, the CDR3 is TGTGCCAGCAGCCAAACACAGGGGCGCGGAGCTGAAGCTTTCTTT. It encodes CASSQTQGRGAEAFF.

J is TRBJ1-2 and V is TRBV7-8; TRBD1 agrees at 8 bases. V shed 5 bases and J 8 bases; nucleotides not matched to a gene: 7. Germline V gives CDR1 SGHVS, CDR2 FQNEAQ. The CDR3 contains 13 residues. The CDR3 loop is CASSTRQGMGYTF. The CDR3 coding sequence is TGTGCCAGCAGCACTCGACAGGGGATGGGCTACACCTTC.

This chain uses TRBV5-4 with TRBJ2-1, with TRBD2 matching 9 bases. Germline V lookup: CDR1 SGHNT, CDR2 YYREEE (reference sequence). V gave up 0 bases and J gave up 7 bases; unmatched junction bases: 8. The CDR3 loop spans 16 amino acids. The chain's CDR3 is CASSLAAGGPSNEQFF. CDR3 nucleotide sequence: TGTGCCAGCAGCTTGGCTGCGGGGGGGCCAAGTAATGAGCAGTTCTTC.

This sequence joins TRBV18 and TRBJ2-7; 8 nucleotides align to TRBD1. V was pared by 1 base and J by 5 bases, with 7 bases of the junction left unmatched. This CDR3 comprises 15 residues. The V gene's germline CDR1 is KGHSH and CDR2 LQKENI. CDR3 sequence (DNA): TGTGCCAGCTCACCACAGGGGACGACAGGGGACGAGCAGTACTTC. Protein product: CASSPQGTTGDEQYF.

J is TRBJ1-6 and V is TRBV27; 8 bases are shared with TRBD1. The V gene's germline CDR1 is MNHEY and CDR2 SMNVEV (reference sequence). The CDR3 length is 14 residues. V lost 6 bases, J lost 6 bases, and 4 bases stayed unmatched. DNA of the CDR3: TGTGCCAGCAGGGATACAGGGGGTAATTCACCCCTCCACTTT. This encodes CASRDTGGNSPLHF.

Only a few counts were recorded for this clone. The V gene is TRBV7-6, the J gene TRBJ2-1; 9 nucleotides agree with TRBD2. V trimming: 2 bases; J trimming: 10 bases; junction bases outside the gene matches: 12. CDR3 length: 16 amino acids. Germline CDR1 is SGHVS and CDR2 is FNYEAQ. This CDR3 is CASSLQPAGGTGEQFF. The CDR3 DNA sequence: TGTGCCAGCAGCTTACAACCAGCGGGGGGAACAGGGGAGCAGTTCTTC.

This chain's CDR3 is CAWSGPGQGGELFF. The DNA of the CDR3 is TGTGCCTGGAGCGGGCCTGGACAGGGCGGGGAGCTGTTTTTT. This chain links TRBV30 with TRBJ2-2; 8 bases agree with TRBD1. The CDR3 is made up of 14 amino acids. Trimming took 3 bases from V and 7 from J; bases not matched to a gene: 7. Per germline, CDR1 GTSNPN and CDR2 SVGIG (reference sequence).

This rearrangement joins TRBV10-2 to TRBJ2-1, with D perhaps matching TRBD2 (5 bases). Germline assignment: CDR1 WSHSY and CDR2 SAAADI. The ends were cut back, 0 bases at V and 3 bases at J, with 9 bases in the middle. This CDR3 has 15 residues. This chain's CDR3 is CASSESTKFYNEQFF. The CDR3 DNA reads TGCGCCAGCAGTGAGTCGACTAAGTTCTACAATGAGCAGTTCTTC.

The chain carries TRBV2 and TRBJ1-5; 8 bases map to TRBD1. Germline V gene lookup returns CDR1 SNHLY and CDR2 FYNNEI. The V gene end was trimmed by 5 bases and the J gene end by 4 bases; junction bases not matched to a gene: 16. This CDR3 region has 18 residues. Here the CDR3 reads CASSPGTGLNGGNQPQHF. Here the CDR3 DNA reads TGTGCCAGCAGTCCCGGGACAGGCCTGAACGGGGGGAATCAGCCCCAGCATTTT.

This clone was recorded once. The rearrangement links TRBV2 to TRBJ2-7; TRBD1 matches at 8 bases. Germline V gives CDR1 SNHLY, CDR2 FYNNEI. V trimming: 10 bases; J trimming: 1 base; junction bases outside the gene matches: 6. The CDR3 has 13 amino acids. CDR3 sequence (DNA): TGTGCCACCGGACAGGGAAAGTCCTACGAGCAGTACTTC. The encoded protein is CATGQGKSYEQYF.